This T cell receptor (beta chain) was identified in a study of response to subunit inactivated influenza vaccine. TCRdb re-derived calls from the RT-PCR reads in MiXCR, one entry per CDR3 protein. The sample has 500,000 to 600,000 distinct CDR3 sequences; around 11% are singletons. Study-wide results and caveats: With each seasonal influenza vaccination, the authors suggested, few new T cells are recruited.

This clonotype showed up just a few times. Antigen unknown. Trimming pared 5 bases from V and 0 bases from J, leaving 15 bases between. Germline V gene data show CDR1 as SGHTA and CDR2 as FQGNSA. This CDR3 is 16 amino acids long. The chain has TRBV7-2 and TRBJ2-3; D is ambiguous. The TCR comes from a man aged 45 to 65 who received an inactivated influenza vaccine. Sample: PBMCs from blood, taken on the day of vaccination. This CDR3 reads CASSHRLGVSTDTQYF. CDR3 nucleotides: TGTGCCAGCAGCCACAGACTGGGCGTGAGCACAGATACGCAGTATTTT.